This TCR beta chain was recovered during a study of T cell repertoires in cytomegalovirus infection (dated by TCRdb to the late 2010s). A note on the overall study: Alongside well-studied HLA-B-restricted epitopes, the peptide stimulations were aimed at recently identified HLA-C-restricted CMV epitopes, whose presentation resists viral immunomodulation. Donor HLA type was relevant to the analysis, as public TCR beta signatures indicated carriage of CMV infection together with the matching HLA type.

Overall study results and their limits: Cumulative frequency of public TCR beta family members discriminated carriers of CMV infection plus the relevant HLA type in this cohort and an independent approximately 340-donor cohort. In the ex vivo response, HLA-C-restricted CMV-specific TCR beta clonotypes were dominant, and in two of eight donors the single most frequent clonotype came from this HLA-C-restricted group.

Concerning this clonotype itself: Its antigen remains undetermined. Per-base qualities were not stored, and no clone one base away is much larger.

The label giving this sample's treatment or condition can be read as: in vitro stimulation with specific CMV peptide epitopes to enrich CMV-specific T cells. Sequenced on an Illumina HiSeq 1500. TCRdb handled the public reads itself, with Q25 trimming in fastp and clone calling in MiXCR, and kept productive beta chains. Rows with a matching CDR3 protein are joined into one entry that keeps the most common DNA and genes. In all, the sample holds hundreds of thousands of distinct CDR3 sequences, and 25% to 35% of those were seen once. Of the sample, 15% to 20% is held by the ten largest clones. The source of this sequence is a human donor in good health (CMV status not recorded). Some clones in this sample may be carry-over from other donors' samples. Source: cultured PBMCs, taken from culture after CMV antigen stimulation.

The DNA sequence reads TGTGCCAGCAGGCCCCGGCGGGGGTCCCGGGGTTCACCCCTCCACTTT. This translates into CASRPRRGSRGSPLHF. The chain couples TRBV28 to TRBJ1-6, and the D gene may be TRBD1, 5 bases matching. A distance of 21 bases separates the germline ends of V and J, which lose 6 bases and 9 bases respectively. Per the germline V gene, MDHEN is the CDR1 and SYDVKM is the CDR2. Measured from the cysteine to the phenylalanine, the CDR3 is 16 residues long. This entry keeps only the CDR3 DNA: 48 bases, framed from base 1.